The rows below give T cell receptor beta chains drawn from one sample of a study of blood T cell repertoires in COVID-19. Data came from immunoSEQ multiplex PCR; TCRdb stores just in-frame clones and leaves some out. The sample holds roughly 340,000 clones, around 89% seen once. The sequenced material came from peripheral blood. The receptors were gathered from a woman in her 30s with COVID-19, enrolled during active disease. The CDR3 runs from the conserved cysteine through the conserved F or W. D genes are given only for firm matches. The size of a clone is reported for some rows only, either as once, few or many, or as a class for expanded clones.

CDR3 DNA: TGTGCCAGCAGCCTTCGAGCGGGGACGTACAATGAGCAGTTCTTC
CDR3 protein: CASSLRAGTYNEQFF
clone size: NA
V gene: TRBV14
D gene: TRBD2
J gene: TRBJ2-1

CDR3 DNA: TGTGCCAGCAGCGGCCCGACTAGCGGATTAACAGATACGCAGTATTTT
CDR3 protein: CASSGPTSGLTDTQYF
clone size: NA
V gene: TRBV9
D gene: TRBD2
J gene: TRBJ2-3

CDR3 DNA: TGTGCCAGCAGCTTATCTGGCAGGTCGGCAGATACGCAGTATTTT
CDR3 protein: CASSLSGRSADTQYF
clone size: NA
V gene: TRBV7-2
D gene: NA
J gene: TRBJ2-3

CDR3 DNA: TGTGCCAGCAGTGAATGGGCGGGAAACACCGGGGAGCTGTTTTTT
CDR3 protein: CASSEWAGNTGELFF
clone size: NA
V gene: TRBV6-1
D gene: NA
J gene: TRBJ2-2

CDR3 DNA: TGTGCCAGCAGTCCACGGACTAGCGGGACGGGTCAACCAGATACGCAGTATTTT
CDR3 protein: CASSPRTSGTGQPDTQYF
clone size: NA
V gene: TRBV6-2/TRBV6-3
D gene: TRBD2
J gene: TRBJ2-3

CDR3 DNA: TGTGCCAGCAGCCCGGGTTCGGCTAGCGGGGTACTTCAAGAGACCCAGTACTTC
CDR3 protein: CASSPGSASGVLQETQYF
clone size: few
V gene: TRBV5-4
D gene: TRBD2
J gene: TRBJ2-5

CDR3 DNA: TGTGCCAGCAGCTTCGGGAGAGGCACAGATACGCAGTATTTT
CDR3 protein: CASSFGRGTDTQYF
clone size: NA
V gene: TRBV11-3
D gene: NA
J gene: TRBJ2-3

CDR3 DNA: TGTGCCAGCAGTTACCGACAGACAGGCACCGGGGAGCTGTTTTTT
CDR3 protein: CASSYRQTGTGELFF
clone size: once
V gene: TRBV6-5
D gene: NA
J gene: TRBJ2-2

CDR3 DNA: TGTGCCAGCAGCTTAGAGGGACAGGGGACGAATGAGCAGTTCTTC
CDR3 protein: CASSLEGQGTNEQFF
clone size: NA
V gene: TRBV5-8
D gene: TRBD1
J gene: TRBJ2-1

CDR3 DNA: TGTGCCACCAGTGAGCAGGGGAACGGCTACACCTTC
CDR3 protein: CATSEQGNGYTF
clone size: NA
V gene: TRBV24-1
D gene: NA
J gene: TRBJ1-2

CDR3 DNA: TGCGCCAGCAGCCCAGGATGGGGGCCAACTAATGAAAAACTGTTTTTT
CDR3 protein: CASSPGWGPTNEKLFF
clone size: NA
V gene: TRBV5-1
D gene: NA
J gene: TRBJ1-4

CDR3 DNA: TGTGCCAGCAGCCTCTTCCCTCTTATGACAGGGGGTGGCACAGATACGCAGTATTTT
CDR3 protein: CASSLFPLMTGGGTDTQYF
clone size: NA
V gene: TRBV7-2
D gene: TRBD1
J gene: TRBJ2-3

CDR3 DNA: TGTGCCAGCAGGTGGGAGGCCAGCGAATATGGCTACACCTTC
CDR3 protein: CASRWEASEYGYTF
clone size: NA
V gene: TRBV2
D gene: NA
J gene: TRBJ1-2

CDR3 DNA: TGTGCCAGCAGTGGCGGGGGGGCCCGGTTGTCTTCGTTATCAGATACGCAGTATTTT
CDR3 protein: CASSGGGARLSSLSDTQYF
clone size: NA
V gene: TRBV6-9
D gene: TRBD2
J gene: TRBJ2-3

CDR3 DNA: TGTGCCACCAGCAGAGATCGAGGCGATGGCTACACCTTC
CDR3 protein: CATSRDRGDGYTF
clone size: NA
V gene: TRBV15
D gene: NA
J gene: TRBJ1-2

CDR3 DNA: TGTGCCAGCAGCTTAGACAGCCCTAGCACAGATACGCAGTATTTT
CDR3 protein: CASSLDSPSTDTQYF
clone size: NA
V gene: TRBV7-2
D gene: NA
J gene: TRBJ2-3

CDR3 DNA: TGTGCCAGCAGCTTACAGGGGGGAAACATTCAGTACTTC
CDR3 protein: CASSLQGGNIQYF
clone size: NA
V gene: TRBV7-9
D gene: NA
J gene: TRBJ2-4

CDR3 DNA: TGTGCCAGCAGCTCCTGGGGTAGCGTTGCAGATACGCAGTATTTT
CDR3 protein: CASSSWGSVADTQYF
clone size: NA
V gene: TRBV5-4
D gene: NA
J gene: TRBJ2-3

CDR3 DNA: TGTGCCACCAGCAGGCCCTTAACTAGCGGGATTACCAATGAGCAGTTCTTC
CDR3 protein: CATSRPLTSGITNEQFF
clone size: NA
V gene: TRBV15
D gene: TRBD2
J gene: TRBJ2-1

CDR3 DNA: TGTGCCAGCAGCCCACGGGGTGGTCGGGAAAAACTGTTTTTT
CDR3 protein: CASSPRGGREKLFF
clone size: once
V gene: TRBV7-9
D gene: NA
J gene: TRBJ1-4

CDR3 DNA: TGTGCCAGCAGCTTGCCCTTGCGGGAGTCTAGCAATGAGCAGTTCTTC
CDR3 protein: CASSLPLRESSNEQFF
clone size: NA
V gene: TRBV11-2
D gene: TRBD2
J gene: TRBJ2-1

CDR3 DNA: TGTGCCGGGTCCCGGGACAGGGGCACCTACGAGCAGTACTTC
CDR3 protein: CAGSRDRGTYEQYF
clone size: NA
V gene: TRBV2
D gene: TRBD1
J gene: TRBJ2-7

CDR3 DNA: TGTGCCAGCAGTGAAGGCCTAGCGGGAGGGTATGAGCAGTTCTTC
CDR3 protein: CASSEGLAGGYEQFF
clone size: once
V gene: TRBV6-1
D gene: TRBD2
J gene: TRBJ2-1

CDR3 DNA: TGTGCCAGCAGTGAAGCTGGGCCCAAAGCTTTCTTT
CDR3 protein: CASSEAGPKAFF
clone size: NA
V gene: TRBV6-1
D gene: NA
J gene: TRBJ1-1

CDR3 DNA: TGTGCCAGCAGCATCCTCCAGGGACAGGGGTCCTACGAGCAGTACTTC
CDR3 protein: CASSILQGQGSYEQYF
clone size: NA
V gene: TRBV7-8
D gene: TRBD1
J gene: TRBJ2-7

CDR3 DNA: TGTGCCAGCAGTACCTCCGGGACTAGCGGGAAAAAAGTAAGCACAGATACGCAGTATTTT
CDR3 protein: CASSTSGTSGKKVSTDTQYF
clone size: NA
V gene: TRBV6-2/TRBV6-3
D gene: TRBD2
J gene: TRBJ2-3

CDR3 DNA: TGCAGTGCTCCCCAAAACACTGAAGCTTTCTTT
CDR3 protein: CSAPQNTEAFF
clone size: NA
V gene: TRBV20-1
D gene: NA
J gene: TRBJ1-1

CDR3 DNA: TGTGCTAGTGGTTTGGAGGAGGATCAGCCCCAGCATTTT
CDR3 protein: CASGLEEDQPQHF
clone size: NA
V gene: TRBV12-5
D gene: NA
J gene: TRBJ1-5

CDR3 DNA: TGCGCCAGCAGCCCCATGGGGCACACTGAAGCTTTCTTT
CDR3 protein: CASSPMGHTEAFF
clone size: once
V gene: TRBV4-1
D gene: NA
J gene: TRBJ1-1

CDR3 DNA: TGTGCCAGCAGAGGTACAGGGTGGGGGCTCTATGGCTACACCTTC
CDR3 protein: CASRGTGWGLYGYTF
clone size: many
V gene: TRBV2
D gene: NA
J gene: TRBJ1-2

CDR3 DNA: TGTGCCAGCAGCCCAAGACAGGGGACGCTTGAAGCTTTCTTT
CDR3 protein: CASSPRQGTLEAFF
clone size: NA
V gene: TRBV5-4
D gene: TRBD1
J gene: TRBJ1-1

CDR3 DNA: TGTGCCAGCAGCCGGCTTGGACAGGGCCCCGGGGAGCTGTTTTTT
CDR3 protein: CASSRLGQGPGELFF
clone size: once
V gene: TRBV14
D gene: TRBD1
J gene: TRBJ2-2

CDR3 DNA: TGTGCTAGTGGTTTGGGAGAGGGGGCTGACACCGGGGAGCTGTTTTTT
CDR3 protein: CASGLGEGADTGELFF
clone size: NA
V gene: TRBV12-5
D gene: TRBD1
J gene: TRBJ2-2

CDR3 DNA: TGTGCCACCAGTGATTTGATAGGGGCCAACAATCAGCCCCAGCATTTT
CDR3 protein: CATSDLIGANNQPQHF
clone size: NA
V gene: TRBV24-1
D gene: NA
J gene: TRBJ1-5

CDR3 DNA: TGTGCCAGCAGCTTAGCGGGGCAGGGGGTCACAGATACGCAGTATTTT
CDR3 protein: CASSLAGQGVTDTQYF
clone size: NA
V gene: TRBV11-2
D gene: TRBD1
J gene: TRBJ2-3

CDR3 DNA: TGTGCCAGCAGCCGGACAGGGCACGGCGCCCTCCACTTT
CDR3 protein: CASSRTGHGALHF
clone size: NA
V gene: TRBV5-6
D gene: TRBD1
J gene: TRBJ1-6